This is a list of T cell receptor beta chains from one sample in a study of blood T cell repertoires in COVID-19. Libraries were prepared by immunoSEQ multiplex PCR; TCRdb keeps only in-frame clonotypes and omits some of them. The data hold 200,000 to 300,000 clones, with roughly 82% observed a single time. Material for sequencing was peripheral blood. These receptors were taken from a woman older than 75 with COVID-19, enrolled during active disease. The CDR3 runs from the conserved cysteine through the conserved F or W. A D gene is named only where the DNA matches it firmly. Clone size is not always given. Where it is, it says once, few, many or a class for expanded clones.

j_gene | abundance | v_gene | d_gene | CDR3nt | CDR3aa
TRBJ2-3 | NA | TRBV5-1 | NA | TGCGCCAGCATCAGGGGTGGTGGTTCAACAGATACGCAGTATTTT | CASIRGGGSTDTQYF
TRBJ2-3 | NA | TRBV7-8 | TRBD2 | TGTGCCAGCAGCTTAGCTAGCGGGGGGGTATCAGATACGCAGTATTTT | CASSLASGGVSDTQYF
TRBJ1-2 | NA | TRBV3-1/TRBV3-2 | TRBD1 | TGTGCCAGCAGCCAAGAATCGTCAGGGGGTTTTGGCTACACCTTC | CASSQESSGGFGYTF
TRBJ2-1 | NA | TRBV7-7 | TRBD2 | TGTGCCAGCAGCCCCGGGACTAGTCTCTACAATGAGCAGTTCTTC | CASSPGTSLYNEQFF
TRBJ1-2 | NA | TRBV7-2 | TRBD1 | TGTGCCAGCAGTTTCCGGGACAGACCCTATGGCTACACCTTC | CASSFRDRPYGYTF
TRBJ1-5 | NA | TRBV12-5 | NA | TGTGCTAGTGCGCAGGGCGGCAATCAGCCCCAGCATTTT | CASAQGGNQPQHF
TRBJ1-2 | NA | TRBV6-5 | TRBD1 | TGTGCCAGCAGACCCCCGGGACAGGGGTCCTATGGCTACACCTTC | CASRPPGQGSYGYTF
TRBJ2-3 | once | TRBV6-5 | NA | TGTGCCAGCAGAACGGGGCAGGGGTACATAGATACGCAGTATTTT | CASRTGQGYIDTQYF
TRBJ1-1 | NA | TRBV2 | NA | TGTGCCAGCAGTGGGACGCGGGGCACTGAAGCTTTCTTT | CASSGTRGTEAFF
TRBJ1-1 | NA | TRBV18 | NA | TGTGCCAGCTCACCTCAGGGAACCGGACGAGTCGCTGAAGCTTTCTTT | CASSPQGTGRVAEAFF
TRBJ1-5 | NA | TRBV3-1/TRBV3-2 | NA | TGTGCCAGCAGCCAAGGGTGGGCCGGAAATCAGCCCCAGCATTTT | CASSQGWAGNQPQHF
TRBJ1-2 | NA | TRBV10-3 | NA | TGTGCCATCAGGGAGGGAGCGGAGGGGGGCTACACCTTC | CAIREGAEGGYTF
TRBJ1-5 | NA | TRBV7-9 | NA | TGTGCCAGCAGCTTATCAGGCTACAATCAGCCCCAGCATTTT | CASSLSGYNQPQHF
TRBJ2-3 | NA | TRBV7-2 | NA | TGTGCCAGCAGCTTAATTCGTCAGGCGCGGGCTAGCACAGATACGCAGTATTTT | CASSLIRQARASTDTQYF
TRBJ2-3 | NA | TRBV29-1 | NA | TGCAGCGTTCGGCGAGGAGGGACAGCAGATACGCAGTATTTT | CSVRRGGTADTQYF
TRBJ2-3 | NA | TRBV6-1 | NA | TGTGCCAGCAGTGAAAGCGTTAGCGCTAGCACAGATACGCAGTATTTT | CASSESVSASTDTQYF
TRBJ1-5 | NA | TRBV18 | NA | TGTGCCAGCTCACCGGGGCAAGGACAGCCCCAGCATTTT | CASSPGQGQPQHF
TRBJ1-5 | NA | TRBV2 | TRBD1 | TGTGCCAGCAGCGAGGGACAGGTCTCATATCAGCCCCAGCATTTT | CASSEGQVSYQPQHF
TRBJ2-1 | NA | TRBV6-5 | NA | TGTGCCAGCAGTTTAAACAATGAGCAGTTCTTC | CASSLNNEQFF
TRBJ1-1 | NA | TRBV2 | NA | TGTGCCAGCTCCCAGAACACTGAAGCTTTCTTT | CASSQNTEAFF
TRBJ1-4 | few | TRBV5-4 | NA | TGTGCCAGCAGCTTGCGAGGGTATAATGAAAAACTGTTTTTT | CASSLRGYNEKLFF
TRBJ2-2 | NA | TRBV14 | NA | TGTGCCAGCAGAGAAAGCCCCCGGCCGGGAGCTGTTTTT | CASRESPRPGAVF